This is a list of T cell receptor beta chains from one sample in a study of PD-1 blockade in classical Hodgkin lymphoma. Profiled with immunoSEQ multiplex PCR; TCRdb holds only in-frame clones, not every one. The table records tens of thousands of clones, roughly four fifths of them present only once. The material sequenced was peripheral blood mononuclear cells (PBMCs), taken before the second cycle of nivolumab. The receptor source for this set is a human donor with classical Hodgkin lymphoma. The CDR3 runs from the conserved cysteine through the conserved F or W. D genes are given only for firm matches. Size is omitted from some rows. Given values are once, few, many or a class for expanded clones.

v_call: TRBV4-1; clone_size: -; j_call: TRBJ2-1; d_call: -; cdr3_aa: CASSQDVPWVTSLWDEQFF; cdr3_nt: TGCGCCAGCAGCCAAGATGTGCCCTGGGTCACTAGCCTCTGGGATGAGCAGTTCTTC
v_call: TRBV7-2; clone_size: once; j_call: TRBJ2-1; d_call: -; cdr3_aa: CASSLSQAGYNEQFF; cdr3_nt: TGTGCCAGCAGCTTAAGTCAGGCCGGCTACAATGAGCAGTTCTTC
v_call: TRBV2; clone_size: -; j_call: TRBJ1-2; d_call: -; cdr3_aa: CASSDGDNYGYTF; cdr3_nt: TGTGCCAGCAGTGATGGGGATAACTATGGCTACACCTTC
v_call: TRBV10-2; clone_size: -; j_call: TRBJ1-6; d_call: -; cdr3_aa: CASSESARVLYSPLHF; cdr3_nt: TGCGCCAGCAGTGAGTCAGCCAGGGTTTTGTATTCACCCCTCCACTTT
v_call: TRBV19; clone_size: -; j_call: TRBJ1-4; d_call: -; cdr3_aa: CASSILWGPEEKLFF; cdr3_nt: TGTGCCAGTAGTATCCTTTGGGGGCCCGAGGAAAAACTGTTTTTT
v_call: TRBV7-3; clone_size: -; j_call: TRBJ1-2; d_call: -; cdr3_aa: CASIGTSNYGYTF; cdr3_nt: TGTGCCAGCATCGGGACGTCCAACTATGGCTACACCTTC
v_call: TRBV6-1; clone_size: -; j_call: TRBJ1-6; d_call: -; cdr3_aa: CASSGTGLIYNSPLHF; cdr3_nt: TGTGCCAGCAGTGGAACGGGACTGATCTATAATTCACCCCTCCACTTT
v_call: TRBV29-1; clone_size: medium-sized; j_call: TRBJ2-1; d_call: -; cdr3_aa: CSVEGGRNEQFF; cdr3_nt: TGCAGCGTTGAAGGAGGTCGCAATGAGCAGTTCTTC
v_call: TRBV6-4; clone_size: few; j_call: TRBJ2-3; d_call: TRBD1; cdr3_aa: CASSDTGGASDTQYF; cdr3_nt: TGTGCCAGCAGTGACACAGGGGGCGCGTCCGATACGCAGTATTTT
v_call: TRBV6-1; clone_size: -; j_call: TRBJ1-4; d_call: -; cdr3_aa: CASRLGEGAPGKLFF; cdr3_nt: TGTGCCAGCAGGCTGGGTGAGGGAGCGCCGGGAAAACTGTTTTTT
v_call: TRBV27; clone_size: -; j_call: TRBJ2-7; d_call: -; cdr3_aa: CASSLVVSHEQYF; cdr3_nt: TGTGCCAGCAGTTTAGTGGTCTCCCACGAGCAGTACTTC
v_call: TRBV14; clone_size: -; j_call: TRBJ1-1; d_call: TRBD1; cdr3_aa: CASSQDRTGSEAFF; cdr3_nt: TGTGCCAGCAGCCAAGACCGGACAGGGTCTGAAGCTTTCTTT
v_call: TRBV4-1; clone_size: -; j_call: TRBJ1-6; d_call: -; cdr3_aa: CASSQDPPGPRRSSYNSPLHF; cdr3_nt: TGCGCCAGCAGCCAAGATCCCCCGGGCCCAAGGCGAAGCTCCTATAATTCACCCCTCCACTTT
v_call: TRBV11-2; clone_size: -; j_call: TRBJ2-5; d_call: TRBD2; cdr3_aa: CASSLGASGVGETQYF; cdr3_nt: TGTGCCAGCAGCTTAGGGGCTAGCGGGGTCGGCGAGACCCAGTACTTC
v_call: TRBV7-3; clone_size: -; j_call: TRBJ1-4; d_call: TRBD1; cdr3_aa: CASSPGGTNEKLFF; cdr3_nt: TGTGCCAGCAGCCCAGGGGGAACTAATGAAAAACTGTTTTTT
v_call: TRBV2; clone_size: -; j_call: TRBJ2-3; d_call: -; cdr3_aa: CASSESSLDTQYF; cdr3_nt: TGTGCCAGCAGTGAATCTAGCTTAGATACGCAGTATTTT
v_call: TRBV7-3; clone_size: -; j_call: TRBJ2-1; d_call: -; cdr3_aa: CASSLTSMRGGDSYNEQFF; cdr3_nt: TGTGCCAGCAGCTTAACGAGCATGCGTGGGGGAGACAGTTACAATGAGCAGTTCTTC
v_call: TRBV7-6; clone_size: once; j_call: TRBJ1-4; d_call: -; cdr3_aa: CASSPSDPFRATNEKLFF; cdr3_nt: TGTGCCAGCAGCCCATCGGACCCTTTCCGTGCAACTAATGAAAAACTGTTTTTT
v_call: TRBV6-1; clone_size: -; j_call: TRBJ2-2; d_call: TRBD2; cdr3_aa: CASSGAPGGGKNTGELFF; cdr3_nt: TGTGCCAGCAGTGGGGCTCCCGGGGGGGGCAAGAACACCGGGGAGCTGTTTTTT
v_call: TRBV7-2; clone_size: -; j_call: TRBJ1-1; d_call: TRBD1; cdr3_aa: CASSSGQGLNTEAFF; cdr3_nt: TGTGCCAGCAGCTCGGGACAGGGGCTCAACACTGAAGCTTTCTTT
v_call: TRBV2; clone_size: -; j_call: TRBJ2-7; d_call: -; cdr3_aa: CASSEAILVSYEQYF; cdr3_nt: TGTGCCAGCAGTGAAGCAATTCTAGTCTCCTACGAGCAGTACTTC
v_call: TRBV9; clone_size: -; j_call: TRBJ2-6; d_call: -; cdr3_aa: CASGWPGANVLTF; cdr3_nt: TGTGCCAGCGGGTGGCCTGGGGCCAACGTCCTGACTTTC
v_call: TRBV11-2; clone_size: -; j_call: TRBJ1-2; d_call: -; cdr3_aa: CASSHHRESNYGYTF; cdr3_nt: TGTGCCAGCAGTCACCACAGGGAAAGCAACTATGGCTACACCTTC
v_call: TRBV5-1; clone_size: -; j_call: TRBJ2-4; d_call: -; cdr3_aa: CASSLEPPLAKNIQYF; cdr3_nt: TGCGCCAGCAGCTTGGAACCACCCCTAGCCAAAAACATTCAGTACTTC
v_call: TRBV14; clone_size: -; j_call: TRBJ2-7; d_call: TRBD2; cdr3_aa: CASSPQGGGSYEQYF; cdr3_nt: TGTGCCAGCAGCCCCCAGGGCGGGGGGTCCTACGAGCAGTACTTC
v_call: TRBV11-2; clone_size: -; j_call: TRBJ1-6; d_call: TRBD1; cdr3_aa: CASSPRTGGYNSPLHF; cdr3_nt: TGTGCCAGCAGCCCGAGGACAGGGGGCTATAATTCACCCCTCCACTTT
v_call: TRBV4-1; clone_size: -; j_call: TRBJ2-1; d_call: TRBD2; cdr3_aa: CASGVGLAEWGNEQFF; cdr3_nt: TGCGCCAGCGGGGTGGGACTAGCGGAATGGGGGAATGAGCAGTTCTTC
v_call: TRBV18; clone_size: -; j_call: TRBJ2-5; d_call: -; cdr3_aa: CASSPRGLSTRDVQETQYF; cdr3_nt: TGTGCCAGCTCACCACGGGGTTTATCGACTAGGGACGTCCAAGAGACCCAGTACTTC